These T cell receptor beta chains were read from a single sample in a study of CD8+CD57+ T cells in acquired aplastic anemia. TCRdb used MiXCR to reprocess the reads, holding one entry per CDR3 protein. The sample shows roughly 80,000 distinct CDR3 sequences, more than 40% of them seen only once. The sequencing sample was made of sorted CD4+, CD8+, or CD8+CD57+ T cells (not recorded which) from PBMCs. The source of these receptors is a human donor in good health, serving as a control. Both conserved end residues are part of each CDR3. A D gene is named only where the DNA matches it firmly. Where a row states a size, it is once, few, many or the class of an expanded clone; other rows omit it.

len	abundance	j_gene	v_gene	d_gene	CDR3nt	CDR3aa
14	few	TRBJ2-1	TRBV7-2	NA	TGTGCCAGCAGCCTAACGAGTCGCACAAATGAGCAGTTCTTC	CASSLTSRTNEQFF
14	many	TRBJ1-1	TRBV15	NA	TGTGCCACCAGCAGAGAGCGGTCGAACACTGAAGCTTTCTTT	CATSRERSNTEAFF
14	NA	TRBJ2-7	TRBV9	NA	TGTGCCAGCAGCGGCGCGGACAGCCCACGCGAGCAGTACTTC	CASSGADSPREQYF
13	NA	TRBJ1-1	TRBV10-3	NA	TGTGCCATCAGTGAGGGCGGGGGCAAAGGAGCTTTCTTT	CAISEGGGKGAFF
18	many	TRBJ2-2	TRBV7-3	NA	TGTGCCAGCAGCTTCTCGTTAGCGGATACAGCGAACACCGGGGAGCTGTTTTTT	CASSFSLADTANTGELFF
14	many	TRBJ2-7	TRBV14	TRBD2	TGTGCCAGCAGCCAGGACCTCCGGGGGGTTGAGCAGTACTTC	CASSQDLRGVEQYF
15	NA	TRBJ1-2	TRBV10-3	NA	TGTGCCAGCAGTGAGTCCGCCCTGAACGTCGATGGCTACACCTTC	CASSESALNVDGYTF
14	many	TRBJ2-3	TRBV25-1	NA	TGTGCCAGCAGTTTTCGAGGCAGCACAGATACGCAGTATTTT	CASSFRGSTDTQYF
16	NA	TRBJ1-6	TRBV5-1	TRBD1	TGCGCCAGCAGCTCGACAGGGAGCTCCTATAATTCACCCCTCCACTTT	CASSSTGSSYNSPLHF
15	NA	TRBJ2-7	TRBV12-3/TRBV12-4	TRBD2	TGTGCCAGCAGTTTCTCCCTAGCGGGGCTTGACGAGCAGTACTTC	CASSFSLAGLDEQYF
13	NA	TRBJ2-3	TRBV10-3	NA	TGTGCCATCAGTGCCGAGATGGGAGATACGCAGTATTTT	CAISAEMGDTQYF
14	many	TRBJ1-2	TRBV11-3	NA	TGTGCCAGCAGCCTGGACAGCTCGGTCTATGGCTACACCTTC	CASSLDSSVYGYTF
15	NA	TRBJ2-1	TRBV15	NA	TGTGCCACCAGCACACGGGACACCTCCTACAATGAGCAGTTCTTC	CATSTRDTSYNEQFF
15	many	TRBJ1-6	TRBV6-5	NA	TGTGCCAGCAGTTACTCCCAGGGGAGGAATTCACCCCTCCACTTT	CASSYSQGRNSPLHF
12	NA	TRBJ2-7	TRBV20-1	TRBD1	TGCAGTGCTCAAGACAGGGTCGGCGAGCAGTACTTC	CSAQDRVGEQYF
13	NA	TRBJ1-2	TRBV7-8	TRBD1	TGTGCCAGTAGTATTCGACAGGGGGAGGGCTACACCTTC	CASSIRQGEGYTF
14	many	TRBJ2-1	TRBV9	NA	TGTGCCAGCAGCGTAGTAGGTACAGACAATGAGCAGTTCTTC	CASSVVGTDNEQFF
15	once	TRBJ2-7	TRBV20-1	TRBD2	TGCAGTGCTAGATATAGGGAGCGGGGAGCCTACGAGCAGTACTTC	CSARYRERGAYEQYF
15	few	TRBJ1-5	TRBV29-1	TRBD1	TGCAGCGTTAAGACAGGGACAGGCACTAATCAGCCCCAGCATTTT	CSVKTGTGTNQPQHF
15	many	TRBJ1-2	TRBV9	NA	TGTGCCAGCAGCGTAGTTGACACCGACACCTATGGCTACACCTTC	CASSVVDTDTYGYTF
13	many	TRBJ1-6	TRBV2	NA	TGTGCCAGCAGTGGGAATTCGAATTCACCCCTCCACTTT	CASSGNSNSPLHF
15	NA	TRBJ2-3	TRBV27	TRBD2	TGTGCCAGCAGTTCAGGACTAGCCCCCCCCGATACGCAGTATTTT	CASSSGLAPPDTQYF
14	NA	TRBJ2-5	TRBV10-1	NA	TGCGCCAGCAAGGTACGGGGGCGCCAAGAGACCCAGTACTTC	CASKVRGRQETQYF
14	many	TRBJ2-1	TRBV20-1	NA	TGCAGTGCTAGGACTGGGAGTTCCTACAATGAGCAGTTCTTC	CSARTGSSYNEQFF
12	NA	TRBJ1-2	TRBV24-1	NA	TGTGCCACCAGTGATGAAGTATATGGCTACACCTTC	CATSDEVYGYTF
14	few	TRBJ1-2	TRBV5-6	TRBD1	TGTGCCAGCAGCCCGGGACAGGGCCAGTATGGCTACACCTTC	CASSPGQGQYGYTF
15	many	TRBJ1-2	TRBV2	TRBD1	TGTGCCAGCAGTGGAGACCCAGGGGGCGAGGGTGGCTACACCTTC	CASSGDPGGEGGYTF
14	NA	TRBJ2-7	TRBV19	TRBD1	TGTGCCAGTAGTAGAAGGACAGGGGCTGGAGAGCAGTACTTC	CASSRRTGAGEQYF
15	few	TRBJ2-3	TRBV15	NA	TGTGCCACCAGCAGAGACCGGGGCGGCACAGATACGCAGTGTTTT	CATSRDRGGTDTQCF
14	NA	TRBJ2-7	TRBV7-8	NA	TGTGCCAGCAGCTTAGGTGAGGTTACCTACGAGCAGTACTTC	CASSLGEVTYEQYF
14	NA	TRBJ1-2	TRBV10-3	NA	TGTGCCATCAGTGAGTCGGGCCAGCCCTATGGCTACACCTTC	CAISESGQPYGYTF
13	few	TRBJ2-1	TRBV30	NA	TGTGCCTGGTCCCATGACTCTAGCGATGAGCAGTTCTTC	CAWSHDSSDEQFF
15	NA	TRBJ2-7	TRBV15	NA	TGTGCCACCAGCAGAGATGGGCGGGGCTCCTACGAGCAGTACTTC	CATSRDGRGSYEQYF
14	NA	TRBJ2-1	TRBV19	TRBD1	TGTGCCAGTAGTCATAACGACAGGGGCAATGAGCAGTTCTTC	CASSHNDRGNEQFF
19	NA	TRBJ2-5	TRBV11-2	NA	TGTGCCAGCAGCCTCCCCTCAATTGTGGACCGACGATACCAAGAGACCCAGTACTTC	CASSLPSIVDRRYQETQYF
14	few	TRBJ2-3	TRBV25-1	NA	TGTGCCAGCAGTGAATCGGACAGCACAGATACGCAGTATTTT	CASSESDSTDTQYF
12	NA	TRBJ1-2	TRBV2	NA	TGTGCCAGCAGTGACAGGGGTTGGGGCTACACCTTC	CASSDRGWGYTF